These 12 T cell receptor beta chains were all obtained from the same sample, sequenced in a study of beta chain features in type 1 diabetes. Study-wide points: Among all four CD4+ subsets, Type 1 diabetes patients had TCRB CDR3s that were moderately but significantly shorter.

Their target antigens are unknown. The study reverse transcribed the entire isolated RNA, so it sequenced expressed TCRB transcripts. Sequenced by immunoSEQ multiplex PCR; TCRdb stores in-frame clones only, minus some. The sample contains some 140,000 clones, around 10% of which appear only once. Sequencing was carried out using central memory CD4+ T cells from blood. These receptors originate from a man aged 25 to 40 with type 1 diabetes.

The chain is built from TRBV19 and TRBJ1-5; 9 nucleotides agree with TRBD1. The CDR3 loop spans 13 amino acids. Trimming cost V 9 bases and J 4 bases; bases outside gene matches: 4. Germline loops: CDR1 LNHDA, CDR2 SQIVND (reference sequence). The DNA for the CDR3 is TGTGCCAGCACGGACAGGGGTAATCAGCCCCAGCATTTT. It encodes CASTDRGNQPQHF.

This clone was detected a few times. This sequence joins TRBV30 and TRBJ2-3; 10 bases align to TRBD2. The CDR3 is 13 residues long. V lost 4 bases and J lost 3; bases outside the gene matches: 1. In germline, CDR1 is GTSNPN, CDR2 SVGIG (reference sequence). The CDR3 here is CAWTSGGTDTQYF. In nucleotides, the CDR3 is TGTGCCTGGACTAGCGGGGGAACAGATACGCAGTATTTT.

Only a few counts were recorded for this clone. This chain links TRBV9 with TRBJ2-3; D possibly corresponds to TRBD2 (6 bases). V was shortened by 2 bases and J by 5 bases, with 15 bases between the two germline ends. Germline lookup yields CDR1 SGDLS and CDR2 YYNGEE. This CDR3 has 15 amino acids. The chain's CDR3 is CASSVSGGAGDTQYF. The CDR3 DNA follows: TGTGCCAGCAGCGTCTCCGGGGGAGCAGGAGATACGCAGTATTTT.

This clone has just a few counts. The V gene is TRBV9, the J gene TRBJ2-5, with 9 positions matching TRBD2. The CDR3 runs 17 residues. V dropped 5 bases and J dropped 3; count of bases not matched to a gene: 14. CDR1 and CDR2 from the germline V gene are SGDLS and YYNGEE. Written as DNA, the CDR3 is TGTGCCAGCAGTTCTCCCCGAGGGACTAGCTGGGAAGAGACCCAGTACTTC. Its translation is CASSSPRGTSWEETQYF.

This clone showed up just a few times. The CDR3 reads CASSFRGRWGYTF. The CDR3 DNA is TGTGCCAGCAGTTTCAGGGGGCGCTGGGGCTACACCTTC. The genes are TRBV28 and TRBJ1-2, with 8 bases identical to TRBD1. V was clipped by 3 bases and J by 8 bases; unmatched bases: 5. Germline V gene sequence: CDR1 MDHEN, CDR2 SYDVKM. The CDR3 totals 13 residues.

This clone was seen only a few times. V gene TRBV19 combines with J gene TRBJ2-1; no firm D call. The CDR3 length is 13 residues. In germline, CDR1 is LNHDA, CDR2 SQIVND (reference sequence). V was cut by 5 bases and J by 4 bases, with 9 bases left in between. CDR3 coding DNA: TGTGCCAGTAGTGCTCACAGATACAATGAGCAGTTCTTC. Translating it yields CASSAHRYNEQFF.

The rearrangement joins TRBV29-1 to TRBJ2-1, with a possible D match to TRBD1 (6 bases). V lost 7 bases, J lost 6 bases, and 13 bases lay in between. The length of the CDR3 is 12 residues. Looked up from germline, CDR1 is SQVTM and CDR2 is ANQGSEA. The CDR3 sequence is CSAGVKGNEQFF. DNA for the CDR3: TGCAGCGCAGGGGTGAAGGGCAATGAGCAGTTCTTC.

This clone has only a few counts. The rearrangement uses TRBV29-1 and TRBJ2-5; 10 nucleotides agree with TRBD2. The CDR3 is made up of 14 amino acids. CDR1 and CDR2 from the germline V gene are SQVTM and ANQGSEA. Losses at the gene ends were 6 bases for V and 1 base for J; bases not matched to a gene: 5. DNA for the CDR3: TGCAGCGTCATAGCGGGGGGATCCCAAGAGACCCAGTACTTC. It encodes CSVIAGGSQETQYF. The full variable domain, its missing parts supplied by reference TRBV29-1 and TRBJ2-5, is SAVISQKPSRDICQRGTSLTIQCQVDSQVTMMFWYRQQPGQSLTLIATANQGSEATYESGFVIDKFPISRPNLTFSTLTVSNMSPEDSSIYLCSVIAGGSQETQYFGPGTRLLVL.

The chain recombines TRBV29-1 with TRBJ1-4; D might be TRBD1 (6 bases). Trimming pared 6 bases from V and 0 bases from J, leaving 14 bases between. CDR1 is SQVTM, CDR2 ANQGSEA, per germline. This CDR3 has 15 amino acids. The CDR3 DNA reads TGCAGCGTAGGCACCGGACAGACAACTAATGAAAAACTGTTTTTT. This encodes CSVGTGQTTNEKLFF. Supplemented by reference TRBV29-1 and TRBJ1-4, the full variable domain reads SAVISQKPSRDICQRGTSLTIQCQVDSQVTMMFWYRQQPGQSLTLIATANQGSEATYESGFVIDKFPISRPNLTFSTLTVSNMSPEDSSIYLCSVGTGQTTNEKLFFGSGTQLSVL.

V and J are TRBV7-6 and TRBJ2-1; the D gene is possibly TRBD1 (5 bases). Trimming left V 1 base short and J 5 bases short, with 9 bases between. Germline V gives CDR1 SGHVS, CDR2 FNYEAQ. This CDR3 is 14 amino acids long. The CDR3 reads CASSLGGRNNEQFF. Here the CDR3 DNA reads TGTGCCAGCAGCTTAGGGGGCAGAAACAATGAGCAGTTCTTC.

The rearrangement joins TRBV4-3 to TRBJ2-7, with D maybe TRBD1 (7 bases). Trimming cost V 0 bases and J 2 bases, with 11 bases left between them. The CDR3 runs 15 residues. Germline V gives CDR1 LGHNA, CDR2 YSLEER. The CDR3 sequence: CASSQEAGQTYEQYF. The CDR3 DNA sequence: TGCGCCAGCAGCCAAGAGGCGGGACAGACCTACGAGCAGTACTTC.

CDR3 in DNA: TGTGCCAGCAGCTTGCAACAGGGGATGAACACCGGGGAGCTGTTTTTT. Protein: CASSLQQGMNTGELFF. This sequence joins TRBV11-2 and TRBJ2-2; 7 bases align to TRBD1. V was clipped by 3 bases and J by 1 base; unmatched bases: 5. CDR3 length: 16 residues. The germline gives CDR1 SGHAT, CDR2 FQNNGV.